This entry lists 9 T cell receptor beta chains sequenced from one sample in a study of T cells in Graves' hyperthyroidism and ophthalmopathy. RNA transcripts provided the source from which TCR beta CDR3 regions were amplified. The HTBI primer set drove a first-round RT-PCR of the TCR CDR3. TCRdb reanalysed the multiplex PCR reads using MiXCR and keeps one entry per CDR3 protein. Among 690,000 or so distinct CDR3 sequences listed, 18% were seen once. Sequencing was performed on blood. These receptors were collected from a woman in her 50s with Graves' hyperthyroidism that later progressed to Graves' ophthalmopathy.

This clonotype was found many times. J is TRBJ1-5 and V is TRBV3-1; no reliable D call. Trimming took off 0 bases at V and 3 bases at J, with 9 bases between the two ends. CDR1 LGHDT and CDR2 YNNKEL come from the germline V gene (reference sequence). The CDR3 contains 15 residues. Written as DNA, the CDR3 is TGTGCCAGCAGCCAAGATGGGCATACCAATCAGCCCCAGCATTTT. Amino acids: CASSQDGHTNQPQHF. Drawing the rest from reference TRBV3-1 and TRBJ1-5, the complete variable domain is DTAVSQTPKYLVTQMGNDKSIKCEQNLGHDTMYWYKQDSKKFLKIMFSYNNKELIINETVPNRFSPKSPDKAHLNLHINSLELGDSAVYFCASSQDGHTNQPQHFGDGTRLSIL.

Details on this clonotype: This may come from a read error, since a much larger clone is one base off. The chain uses TRBV5-1 and TRBJ2-7; TRBD1 matches at 8 bases. The germline V gene has CDR1 SGHRS and CDR2 YFSETQ. J gave up 6 bases and V 0 bases, and 8 bases lay outside the gene matches. The CDR3 runs to 15 residues. Here the CDR3 DNA reads TGCGCCAGCAGCTTGGGATCAGGGGGCCATGGCGAGCAGTACTTC. Translation gives CASSLGSGGHGEQYF.

The chain couples TRBV12-3 or TRBV12-4 to TRBJ1-1; a weak D match, TRBD1 (5 bases). V was shortened by 5 bases and J by 5 bases, with 15 bases between the two germline ends. The CDR3 has 14 residues. The CDR3, as DNA: TGTGCCAGCAGTGAATCCAGGGTCGGGACTGAAGCTTTCTTT. Translating it yields CASSESRVGTEAFF.

This clonotype was seen at least ten times. The rearrangement links TRBV5-1 to TRBJ1-1, with D unclear. From germline, CDR1 is SGHRS and CDR2 YFSETQ. V lost 0 bases and J lost 1, with 7 bases in between. This CDR3 comprises 14 residues. The CDR3 loop reads CASSLDSRNTEAFF. The CDR3 bases are TGCGCCAGCAGCTTGGATAGTAGGAACACTGAAGCTTTCTTT.

The chain carries TRBV5-1 and TRBJ2-2, with a possible D match to TRBD1 (6 bases). There are 14 residues in the CDR3. V lost 7 bases, J lost 6 bases, and 16 bases lay in between. Germline V gene sequence: CDR1 SGHRS, CDR2 YFSETQ. CDR3 in amino acids: CASLSDRGPGELFF. CDR3 nucleotides: TGCGCCAGCCTATCGGACAGAGGTCCCGGGGAGCTGTTTTTT.

Note on this clonotype: The junction and the germline gene differ at one end; a read error may be behind it. The chain carries TRBV7-7 and TRBJ2-7, with TRBD1 matching over 9 bases. Germline V gene data show CDR1 as SSHAT and CDR2 as FNYEAQ (reference sequence). This CDR3 is built from 18 residues. Written as DNA, the CDR3 is TGTGCTAGCAGCCACCGGGACAGGGCCGTTGTCGAGTCCTACGAGCAGTACTTC. Translation gives CASSHRDRAVVESYEQYF.

Regarding this clonotype: Given a much more abundant clone one base away, this may be a read error. This sequence joins TRBV20-1 and TRBJ2-7; perhaps TRBD2 as D (6 bases). The CDR3 covers 13 residues. The V and J ends lost 5 bases and 1 base respectively, with 12 bases between them. Germline V lookup: CDR1 DFQATT, CDR2 SNEGSKA (reference sequence). Written as DNA, the CDR3 is TGCAGTGCTGGAGGGCGGGAATCCTACGAGCAGTACTTC. Its translation: CSAGGRESYEQYF.

V gene TRBV2 combines with J gene TRBJ2-1; perhaps D is TRBD1 or TRBD2 (5 bases each). CDR1 and CDR2 from the germline V gene are SNHLY and FYNNEI. With 3 bases removed from V and 6 bases from J, the gap between germline ends came to 9 bases. This CDR3 contains 13 residues. Written as DNA, the CDR3 is TGTGCCAGCAGTGACGGGACCATCAATGAGCAGTTCTTC. It codes for CASSDGTINEQFF. Full variable domain (outside the CDR3, taken from reference TRBV2 and TRBJ2-1): EPEVTQTPSHQVTQMGQEVILRCVPISNHLYFYWYRQILGQKVEFLVSFYNNEISEKSEIFDDQFSVERPDGSNFTLKIRSTKLEDSAMYFCASSDGTINEQFFGPGTRLTVL.

This clonotype was counted many times. The V call is TRBV6-1, the J call TRBJ1-4; D is perhaps TRBD1 (5 bases). Between the trimmed V and J ends, which lost 6 bases and 0 bases, there was a span of 8 bases. The V gene's germline CDR1 is MNHNS and CDR2 SASEGT. CDR3 length: 14 amino acids. CDR3 in DNA: TGTGCCAGCAGGCAGGGTGCAACTAATGAAAAACTGTTTTTT. The encoded protein is CASRQGATNEKLFF.